This T cell receptor (beta chain) was observed in a study of blood T cell repertoires in COVID-19. The CDR3 length is 19 residues. Germline CDR1 and CDR2: SEHNR and FQNEAQ (reference sequence). Trimming took 4 bases from V and 0 from J; bases not matched to a gene: 14. Assay: immunoSEQ multiplex PCR; the TCRdb copy retains only in-frame clones and omits some. The sample gives some 170,000 clones, over 70% of which show up once; more than 7% is in the top ten. This clonotype was sampled from a woman of 80 years or more with active or convalescent COVID-19. The J gene is TRBJ1-3, the V gene TRBV7-9; 8 bases align to TRBD1. The sequenced material came from peripheral blood. The CDR3 loop is CASSSPVQGGFSSGNTIYF. As DNA, the CDR3 is TGTGCCAGCAGCTCCCCGGTACAGGGGGGATTCAGCTCTGGAAACACCATATATTTT.